These T cell receptor beta chains were read from a single sample in a study of cytomegalovirus exposure and HLA in healthy donors. Here immunoSEQ multiplex PCR was the method, and the copy in TCRdb shows in-frame clones only, minus some. The sample table includes about 50,000 clones. Specimen: PBMCs. These receptors were collected from a woman aged 18-30 years in good health and CMV-seronegative. Both conserved end residues are part of each CDR3. D genes are given only for firm matches.

. TRBJ2-7 TRBV18 14 TGTGCCAGCTCACTCGCAGGTCTACTCTACGAGCAGTACTTC CASSLAGLLYEQYF
TRBD2 TRBJ2-7 TRBV6-1 15 TGTGCCAGCATTCGGGGTAGCGGGGGGTCCTACGAGCAGTACTTC CASIRGSGGSYEQYF
. TRBJ2-2 TRBV4-2 18 TGTGCCAGCAGCCAAGATCTCCCAGGTGCCGAGAACACCGGGGAGCTGTTTTTT CASSQDLPGAENTGELFF
. TRBJ1-2 TRBV5-4 16 TGTGCCAGCAGCCCCGGGGGGCCGGGGCGGAACTATGGCTACACCTTC CASSPGGPGRNYGYTF
. TRBJ1-2 TRBV6-5 13 TGTGCCAGCAGCCAGGGATCAAACTATGGCTACACCTTC CASSQGSNYGYTF
TRBD2 TRBJ2-1 TRBV11-2 16 TGTGCCAGCAGCTTGCAGGGCGGGAGCTCCTACAATGAGCAGTTCTTC CASSLQGGSSYNEQFF
. TRBJ1-4 TRBV5-1 13 TGCGCCAGCAGCCTCCCAACTAATGAAAAACTGTTTTTT CASSLPTNEKLFF
TRBD1 TRBJ1-2 TRBV18 13 TGTGCCAGCTCTCCCCCAGGGGGCGGAGGCTACACCTTC CASSPPGGGGYTF
. TRBJ1-5 TRBV30 13 TGTGCCTGGAGTGTACTGGGCAATCAGCCCCAGCATTTT CAWSVLGNQPQHF
. TRBJ1-5 TRBV9 15 TGTGCCAGCAGCGGCGGGGGCCGGGCGAATCAGCCCCAGCATTTT CASSGGGRANQPQHF
TRBD1 TRBJ1-4 TRBV27 13 TGTGCCAGCAGTTTGGACAGGGGCGAAAAACTGTTTTTT CASSLDRGEKLFF
TRBD1 TRBJ2-5 TRBV7-9 15 TGTGCCAGCAGCTTAACCACAGGGGGCTTCGAGACCCAGTACTTC CASSLTTGGFETQYF
. TRBJ2-3 TRBV4-2 16 TGTGCCAGCAGCCCCCGAAGTGGAGGGCAAACAGATACGCAGTATTTT CASSPRSGGQTDTQYF
TRBD2 TRBJ2-1 TRBV11-2 15 TGTGCCAGCAGGCCCGGGGGGTATTCCTACAATGAGCAGTTCTTC CASRPGGYSYNEQFF
. TRBJ2-7 TRBV13 14 TGTGCCAGCAGCTTAGTCGGGGAGGACTACGAGCAGTACTTC CASSLVGEDYEQYF
. TRBJ1-1 TRBV28 12 TGTGCCAGCAGTTTATGGGGGGCAGAAGCTTTCTTT CASSLWGAEAFF
TRBD2 TRBJ2-7 TRBV29-1 15 TGCAGCGTGGGTTTAGCGGGAGGCTTCACCTACGAGCAGTACTTC CSVGLAGGFTYEQYF
. TRBJ1-2 TRBV6-1 11 TGTGCCAGAAGCAGGGGATATGGCTACACCTTC CARSRGYGYTF
TRBD2 TRBJ2-1 TRBV9 16 TGTGCCAGCAGCGTAGAGCGGGAGGGCCTCATTGATGAGCAGTTCTTC CASSVEREGLIDEQFF
. TRBJ1-1 TRBV18 15 TGTGCCAGCTCCCCCGCCGGGACACGGAACACTGAAGCTTTCTTT CASSPAGTRNTEAFF
. TRBJ1-1 TRBV6-6 15 TGTGCCAGCAGTCTTCAGGGAGGTGATGCCACTGAAGCTTTCTTT CASSLQGGDATEAFF
. TRBJ1-2 TRBV6-1 13 TGTGCCAGCAGTGGGGGGGAAGGGGATGGCTACACCTTC CASSGGEGDGYTF
. TRBJ2-2 TRBV9 12 TGTGCCAGCAGCCGTTCCGCCGGGGAGCTGTTTTTT CASSRSAGELFF
. TRBJ1-2 TRBV4-2 15 TGTGCCAGCAGCCAACACCCAGAAAGTAACTATGGCTACACCTTC CASSQHPESNYGYTF
. TRBJ1-2 TRBV19 16 TGTGCCAGTAGTATAGCCGGGGGAGGCCCCCTCTATGGCTACACCTTC CASSIAGGGPLYGYTF
. TRBJ2-3 TRBV30 16 TGTGCCTGTTCGAGGAGGGTAGCGGTTATTGGGGATACGCAGTATTTT CACSRRVAVIGDTQYF
. TRBJ1-6 TRBV2 15 TGTGCCAGCAGTGGGTCCCCTGAGGGGGTTTCACCCCTCCACTTT CASSGSPEGVSPLHF
. TRBJ2-5 TRBV5-1 17 TGCGCCAGCAGCCCTACTTGGGGTGGCGGGATAGGAGAGACCCAGTACTTC CASSPTWGGGIGETQYF
. TRBJ1-4 TRBV9 14 TGTGCCAGCAGCGAATCACAGGGCGACGAAAAACTGTTTTTT CASSESQGDEKLFF
. TRBJ1-2 TRBV27 15 TGTGCCAGCAGTTTATCGATAGGGGCAGGCTATGGCTACACCTTC CASSLSIGAGYGYTF
. TRBJ2-7 TRBV7-9 14 TGTGCCAGCAGCTTATCAGAAAGCTCCTACGAGCAGTACTTC CASSLSESSYEQYF
TRBD1 TRBJ2-7 TRBV5-1 14 TGCGCCAGCAATCGGGACAGGTCCGCCTACGAGCAGTACTTC CASNRDRSAYEQYF
TRBD1 TRBJ1-2 TRBV13 14 TGTGCCAGCAGCCCAGGACAGGGGGACTATGGCTACACCTTC CASSPGQGDYGYTF
TRBD2 TRBJ2-7 TRBV4-1 16 TGCGCCAGCAGCCAAGATCGTCGGCTAGCGGCCTACGAGCAGTACTTC CASSQDRRLAAYEQYF
. TRBJ1-6 TRBV2 12 TGTGCCAGCAGTGGAGTCGCTATACCCCTCCACTTT CASSGVAIPLHF
. TRBJ2-5 TRBV2 14 TGTGCCAGCAGTGATGGGGCAGGGCAAGAGACCCAGTACTTC CASSDGAGQETQYF
. TRBJ2-5 TRBV9 14 TGTGCCAGCAGCGTAGTTGGGACTCAAGAGACCCAGTACTTC CASSVVGTQETQYF
. TRBJ1-5 TRBV11-2 15 TGTGCCAGCAGCTTAGGAGGGCATAGCAATCAGCCCCAGCATTTT CASSLGGHSNQPQHF
. TRBJ2-7 TRBV2 13 TGTGCCAGCACTTTGGTACAGCTGGCACAGCAGTACTTC CASTLVQLAQQYF
. TRBJ1-3 TRBV6-1 14 TGTGCCAGCAGTGAGACAGATTCTGGAAACACCATATATTTT CASSETDSGNTIYF
. TRBJ1-5 TRBV12-5 12 TGTGCTAGTGGCCATAGCAATCAGCCCCAGCATTTT CASGHSNQPQHF
TRBD2 TRBJ2-3 TRBV15 15 TGTGCCACCAGCAACCGACTAGCGATCACAGATACGCAGTATTTT CATSNRLAITDTQYF
. TRBJ2-7 TRBV4-1 14 TGCGCCAGCAGCCAAGGGGCCATCACCTACGAGCAGTACTTC CASSQGAITYEQYF
TRBD2 TRBJ2-7 TRBV10-1 16 TGCGCCAGCAGTGAGGGAGTAGCGGGTCTTAGAGACGAGCAGTACTTC CASSEGVAGLRDEQYF
. TRBJ2-3 TRBV1 19 TGCACCAGCAGCCAAGATGCCCCAAGGGGGGGGCCTAGCACAGATACGCAGTATTTT CTSSQDAPRGGPSTDTQYF
. TRBJ1-2 TRBV5-1 14 TGCGCCAGCAGCTTACAGCCAACTAACTATGGCTACACCTTC CASSLQPTNYGYTF
. TRBJ1-2 TRBV28 16 TGTGCCAGCAGTTTATTATCGGGGGGGAGTGGGTATGGCTACACCTTC CASSLLSGGSGYGYTF
TRBD2 TRBJ2-7 TRBV5-1 15 TGCGCCAGCAGCCTCGGGCTAGCGGGATTTTACGAGCAGTACTTC CASSLGLAGFYEQYF
TRBD1 TRBJ1-1 TRBV5-1 15 TGCGCCAGCAGCTGGCAGACAGGGGGGAACACTGAAGCTTTCTTT CASSWQTGGNTEAFF
. TRBJ1-5 TRBV30 17 TGTGCCTGGAGTGCCTCATCCACAGTTTTCGACAATCAGCCCCAGCATTTT CAWSASSTVFDNQPQHF
. TRBJ1-2 TRBV4-1 13 TGCGCCAGCAGCCAAGGAGGAGGCTATGGCTACACCTTC CASSQGGGYGYTF
TRBD1 TRBJ1-2 TRBV5-6 15 TGTGCCAGCAGCCCAGACAGGGGTTCTAACTATGGCTACACCTTC CASSPDRGSNYGYTF
. TRBJ2-7 TRBV18 16 TGTGCCAGCTCACCACCGGGGGGGGCCATGGTGAACGAGCAGTACTTC CASSPPGGAMVNEQYF
TRBD2 TRBJ2-7 TRBV6-5 16 TGTGCCAGCAGTTATTCCGGGACTAGCGGCGCCTACGAGCAGTACTTC CASSYSGTSGAYEQYF